This record looks at one T cell receptor (beta chain) sequence and its context. Antigen specificity is unknown. The sample comes from a study of pediatric ulcerative colitis. Findings and caveats of the study: A couple of patients' blood samples yielded substantially fewer templates. Total lymphocyte DNA, not sorted subsets, was the template. Some T cells in rectal biopsies may come from blood, especially with overt colitis.

The germline V gene has CDR1 SGHVT and CDR2 SQSDAQ. The CDR3 has 15 residues. With V trimmed by 4 bases and J by 5 bases, 6 bases remained unmatched. The method was immunoSEQ multiplex PCR; TCRdb's version includes in-frame clones alone and lacks a portion of them. This sample yields some 50,000 clones, of which 60% to 85% are seen a single time; 3% to 4.5% belongs to the top ten. The rectum was sampled with one to two pinch biopsies at colonoscopy. Material for sequencing was gut tissue. V is TRBV7-4 and J is TRBJ1-2; 11 bases line up with TRBD1. The TCR sequence derives from a girl aged 10 to 17 with moderate ulcerative colitis. The CDR3 DNA is TGTGCCAGCAGCTCACTGGACAGGGGGCAATATGGCTACACCTTC. This translates into CASSSLDRGQYGYTF.